The subject of this entry is one TCR beta chain. Its cognate antigen has yet to be identified. No base qualities exist here, and no much larger clone lies one base off it. This record belongs to a study of blood T cell repertoires in COVID-19 (dated by TCRdb to 2020 to 2022). Notes on the research overall: Collaborator samples came from the United States, Italy and Spain and covered acute and convalescent phases of COVID-19. The material from the prospective study consisted of cDNA or gDNA derived from T cells, B-cell-depleted T cells, or PBMCs. Subjects who had been exposed to COVID-19, were actively infected with it, or had recovered from it provided the deeply sampled blood TCRbeta repertoires that made up the dataset. The repertoires were made available in a free public database intended to serve as a resource for research on the immune response to SARS-CoV-2. The samples were drawn from two sources: the first 160 participants of the ongoing ImmuneRACE study, and about 1,300 subjects contributed by 6 global collaborators. The sample metadata nearly always contained a de-identified subject ID, COVID-19 status, age in years and sex. Where available, HLA class I and class II types were obtained from metadata supplied by the sample provider rather than from assay-based typing. Study-wide conclusions, independent of this receptor: The amount of clinical and demographic metadata varied by source and participant and was provided uncurated.

Germline trimming: 7 bases from V, 5 bases from J; junction bases outside gene matches: 7. As encoded in the germline V gene, CDR1 is SGDLS while CDR2 is YYNGEE. Inclusive of the bounding cysteine and phenylalanine, the CDR3 is 13 residues long. Left in the record is the CDR3 DNA by itself, 39 bases read in frame from the first base. The collaborating institutions used their own protocols to collect whole blood in K2EDTA tubes. Collaborator samples were shipped for TCRbeta analysis as frozen whole blood, isolated PBMCs, or DNA extracted from either sample type. TCRbeta CDR3 regions were amplified from genomic DNA by means of the immunoSEQ Assay, a bias-controlled multiplex PCR. The original methods were these. The number of nucleated cells in each sample was estimated by amplification of reference gene primers within the assay. To quantify the absolute abundance of each unique TCRbeta CDR3 rearrangement, sequence reads were collapsed and filtered. For each sample, productive Simpson clonality was calculated as the square root of Simpson's diversity index across productive rearrangements. Sourced from immuneACCESS, this table was stored by TCRdb with only in-frame sequences that have V and J called. A share of the clones is absent; for the studies checked, an unresolved V gene accounts for under half, and the remainder has no known explanation. The V and J calls and clone size were taken over from that table, and D and trimming were inferred from the DNA. For this sample the table gives about 190,000 clones, of which 84% were detected only once. Clones ranked in the top ten supply less than 6.5% of the sample.

The rearranged segments are TRBV9 and TRBJ2-5; 8 junctional bases match TRBD1. The receptor comes from a woman in her seventies with active or convalescent COVID-19. The sample comprised peripheral blood. The nucleotide sequence reads as follows: TGTGCCAGCGGGCAGGGGGCTTTGGAGACCCAGTACTTC. This yields the protein CASGQGALETQYF.